This paragraph reports one T cell receptor beta chain. It has no known antigen specificity. No much larger clone is present one base from it, and per-base qualities are unavailable. TCRbeta CDR3 regions were amplified from genomic DNA using the immunoSEQ Assay, a bias-controlled multiplex PCR. The original pipeline was this. Nucleated cell counts per sample were estimated from amplification of reference gene primers within the assay. To quantify the absolute abundance of each unique TCRbeta CDR3 rearrangement, sequence reads were collapsed and filtered. For each sample, productive Simpson clonality was calculated as the square root of Simpson's diversity index over productive rearrangements. TCRdb took this table from immuneACCESS and kept in-frame rearrangements with V and J called. Such tables lack part of the clones; where checked against another copy, unresolved V genes explain under half of the gap, and the rest is unexplained. V and J calls and clone size are those listed in that table; D and trimming were worked out from the DNA. The sample table shows about 80,000 clones, and about nine tenths are seen once. 1.9% of the sample is in the top ten clones.

Whole blood was collected in K2EDTA tubes by collaborating institutions according to the institutions' own protocols. For TCRbeta analysis, collaborators shipped samples in one of three forms: frozen whole blood, isolated PBMCs, or DNA extracted from either of those sample types. This entry is derived from a study of blood T cell repertoires in COVID-19 (TCRdb year 2020). Concerning the study at large: Samples covering the acute and convalescent phases of COVID-19 were provided by collaborators in the United States, Italy and Spain. The material from the prospective study consisted of cDNA or gDNA derived from T cells, B-cell-depleted T cells, or PBMCs. Subjects who had been exposed to COVID-19, were actively infected with it, or had recovered from it provided the deeply sampled blood TCRbeta repertoires that made up the dataset. Samples were obtained from the ongoing ImmuneRACE study (first 160 participants) and from over 1,000 subjects provided by 6 global collaborators. Nearly every sample came with metadata listing a de-identified subject ID, COVID-19 status, age in years and sex. The repertoires were released in a freely available public database meant as a resource for research on the immune response to SARS-CoV-2. HLA class I and class II types, where available, came from metadata supplied by the sample provider rather than from assay-based typing.

What the research found in general, with its limitations: Clinical and demographic metadata were provided uncurated, with the amount varying by source and participant.

According to the germline V gene, CDR1 reads MNHEY and CDR2 reads SVGAGI. The CDR3 has 14 amino acids, counting the end cysteine and phenylalanine. The DNA shown is the 42-base CDR3, in frame from base 1. From V the trimming removes 6 bases and from J it removes 5 bases, while the gene matches leave 8 bases of the junction unaccounted for. The clonotype was recovered from a woman between 45 and 60 years old in a cohort sampled during active COVID-19. The sample was peripheral blood. The chain uses TRBV6-5 and TRBJ1-2; 8 of the junction bases match TRBD1. The CDR3 here reads CASSPRQGWYGYTF. The nucleotide sequence is given as TGTGCCAGCAGCCCCCGACAGGGGTGGTATGGCTACACCTTC.